The 26 T cell receptor beta chains below all came from one sample that was sequenced in a study of shared clonotypes between healthy human individuals. Positively selected for CCR7, the CD45RO-negative cells used as naive CD8 cells excluded terminally differentiated effector memory CD45RA+ cells. Assay: immunoSEQ multiplex PCR; the TCRdb copy retains only in-frame clones and omits some. Of 560,000 or so clones listed, about 95% are singletons. Sequencing was performed on naive CD8+ T cells sorted from blood. The receptors were gathered from a woman under 40 in good health.

The J gene is TRBJ2-3, the V gene TRBV5-6, with 9 bases identical to TRBD2. V was pared by 3 bases and J by 0 bases, with 5 bases of the junction left unmatched. Germline CDR1 and CDR2: SGHDT and YYEEEE. The CDR3 runs to 16 residues. The CDR3 reads CASSWATSGSTDTQYF. The CDR3 DNA follows: TGTGCCAGCAGCTGGGCGACTAGCGGTAGCACAGATACGCAGTATTTT.

DNA of the CDR3: TGCGCCAGCAGTTCTAGCGGGAGTTGGGATGAGCAGTTCTTC. Encoded protein: CASSSSGSWDEQFF. The chain has TRBV10-2 and TRBJ2-1, with 10 bases that match TRBD2. V trimming: 5 bases; J trimming: 8 bases; junction bases outside the gene matches: 6. The CDR3 has 14 residues. Germline-derived CDR1 and CDR2 are WSHSY and SAAADI.

The V call is TRBV5-4, the J call TRBJ2-3; either TRBD1 or TRBD2 may fit D (5 bases each). The CDR3 loop spans 15 amino acids. V was shortened by 4 bases and J by 3 bases, with 15 bases between the two germline ends. Germline assignment: CDR1 SGHNT and CDR2 YYREEE (reference sequence). CDR3 loop: CASSPHRDETDTQYF. The CDR3 DNA sequence: TGTGCCAGCAGCCCCCACCGGGACGAAACAGATACGCAGTATTTT. Full variable domain (remainder filled in from reference TRBV5-4 and TRBJ2-3): ETGVTQSPTHLIKTRGQQVTLRCSSQSGHNTVSWYQQALGQGPQFIFQYYREEENGRGNFPPRFSGLQFPNYSSELNVNALELDDSALYLCASSPHRDETDTQYFGPGTRLTVL.

This rearrangement joins TRBV7-2 to TRBJ2-1; 8 nucleotides agree with TRBD1. Germline loops: CDR1 SGHTA, CDR2 FQGNSA. The trim removed 7 bases at V and 5 bases at J, leaving 7 bases unmatched. The CDR3 sequence is 14 residues long. The CDR3 protein is CASIRQGQDNEQFF. The CDR3 DNA sequence: TGTGCCAGCATACGACAGGGGCAGGACAATGAGCAGTTCTTC.

The table lists this clone with a count of one. V is TRBV7-9 and J is TRBJ1-4, with no clear D. V was clipped by 4 bases and J by 8 bases, with 26 bases between them. The CDR3 is made up of 18 amino acids. Germline CDR1 SEHNR, CDR2 FQNEAQ (reference sequence). The CDR3 protein is CASSSTGNRDGRGEKLFF. DNA of the CDR3: TGTGCCAGCAGCTCCACCGGGAACAGAGATGGCAGAGGGGAAAAACTGTTTTTT.

V gene TRBV2 combines with J gene TRBJ2-7, with 9 bases that match TRBD2. CDR3 length: 13 amino acids. The germline V gene encodes CDR1 SNHLY and CDR2 FYNNEI. The ends lost 11 bases at V and 4 bases at J; junction bases unmatched: 9. The CDR3 loop reads CAGRREGVYEQYF. The CDR3 coding sequence is TGTGCCGGACGGCGGGAGGGGGTTTACGAGCAGTACTTC.

The chain recombines TRBV7-3 with TRBJ2-1, with D possibly being TRBD2 (5 bases). V was trimmed by 4 bases and J by 0 bases, leaving 13 bases between them. Per the germline V gene, CDR1 is SGHTA and CDR2 is FQGTGA. There are 16 residues in the CDR3. DNA for the CDR3: TGTGCCAGCAGCTCCCTTAACGGAGGCTCCTACAATGAGCAGTTCTTC. It yields the protein CASSSLNGGSYNEQFF. The full variable domain, with the rest looked up from reference TRBV7-3 and TRBJ2-1, is GAGVSQTPSNKVTEKGKYVELRCDPISGHTALYWYRQSLGQGPEFLIYFQGTGAADDSGLPNDRFFAVRPEGSVSTLKIQRTERGDSAVYLCASSSLNGGSYNEQFFGPGTRLTVL.

This chain links TRBV5-6 with TRBJ2-1; TRBD2 agrees at 11 bases. V was clipped by 4 bases and J by 6 bases; unmatched bases: 3. CDR3 size: 14 residues. Germline V gene lookup returns CDR1 SGHDT and CDR2 YYEEEE. The CDR3 coding sequence is TGTGCCAGCAGCCACCTAGCGGGAGGCAATGAGCAGTTCTTC. Protein: CASSHLAGGNEQFF. Supplemented by reference TRBV5-6 and TRBJ2-1, the full variable domain reads DAGVTQSPTHLIKTRGQQVTLRCSPKSGHDTVSWYQQALGQGPQFIFQYYEEEERQRGNFPDRFSGHQFPNYSSELNVNALLLGDSALYLCASSHLAGGNEQFFGPGTRLTVL.

The count of this clone is one. This chain uses TRBV5-1 with TRBJ1-1, with TRBD1 matching over 10 bases. There are 14 residues in the CDR3. Germline assignment: CDR1 SGHRS and CDR2 YFSETQ. V shed 4 bases, J shed 5 bases, and the junction held 5 bases outside the gene matches. The CDR3 here is CASSTTGGGTEAFF. The CDR3 DNA reads TGCGCCAGCAGCACGACAGGGGGCGGTACTGAAGCTTTCTTT.

This chain uses TRBV7-9 with TRBJ1-2; 7 nucleotides agree with TRBD1. The CDR3 loop spans 12 amino acids. In germline, CDR1 is SEHNR, CDR2 FQNEAQ (reference sequence). Trimming cost V 5 bases and J 6 bases; bases outside gene matches: 3. This chain's CDR3 is CASSPGTDGYTF. The CDR3, as DNA: TGTGCCAGCAGCCCCGGGACAGATGGCTACACCTTC.

V and J are TRBV5-4 and TRBJ2-1; possibly TRBD1 or TRBD2 for D (5 bases each). Germline V gene sequence: CDR1 SGHNT, CDR2 YYREEE (reference sequence). V was cut by 4 bases and J by 8 bases, with 19 bases left in between. This CDR3 region has 15 residues. In DNA form, the CDR3 reads TGTGCCAGCAGCCTCACGCACCGAAGAGGGGATGAGCAGTTCTTC. It codes for CASSLTHRRGDEQFF.

This clone showed up just once. The rearrangement joins TRBV21-1 to TRBJ2-1; the D call of TRBD2 is as the table states it, not checked on the DNA. TRBV21-1 is a documented pseudogene. The CDR3 consists of 15 residues. The CDR3 DNA follows: TGTGCCAGCGTCTGCCTAGCGGGAGAGTACAATGAGCAGTTCTTC. Translation gives CASVCLAGEYNEQFF.

This chain connects TRBV5-1 to TRBJ2-7; 10 bases align to TRBD2. Germline V gene sequence: CDR1 SGHRS, CDR2 YFSETQ. V shed 3 bases, J shed 0 bases, and the junction held 9 bases outside the gene matches. The CDR3 spans 17 residues. The CDR3 bases are TGCGCCAGCAGCTGGACTGGGACTAGCGAAAGCTCCTACGAGCAGTACTTC. Protein: CASSWTGTSESSYEQYF.

The chain recombines TRBV4-2 with TRBJ1-5; D is possibly TRBD1 (5 bases). The germline CDR1 and CDR2 sequences are LGHNA and YNFKEQ. The CDR3 contains 16 residues. Trimming pared 6 bases from V and 1 base from J, leaving 16 bases between. The CDR3 is CASRPSQGTSNQPQHF. The CDR3 DNA follows: TGTGCCAGCAGACCGTCCCAGGGTACAAGCAATCAGCCCCAGCATTTT.

This chain connects TRBV28 to TRBJ2-3, with TRBD1 identical over 7 bases. This CDR3 comprises 14 residues. Germline lookup yields CDR1 MDHEN and CDR2 SYDVKM. Germline trimming cut 5 bases from V and 5 bases from J; bases unmatched to any gene: 7. CDR3 bases: TGTGCCAGCAGTCATGACAGGGTGATAGATACGCAGTATTTT. It codes for CASSHDRVIDTQYF.

V gene TRBV7-6 combines with J gene TRBJ2-1, with 8 bases lining up with TRBD2. J was trimmed by 0 bases and V by 5 bases; bases with no gene match: 3. This CDR3 is 15 amino acids long. Germline CDR1 reads SGHVS; CDR2 reads FNYEAQ. This CDR3 is CASSRGTSSYNEQFF. CDR3 bases: TGTGCCAGCAGCAGAGGGACTAGCTCCTACAATGAGCAGTTCTTC.

V is TRBV19 and J is TRBJ2-7; D might be TRBD1 (6 bases). The germline gives CDR1 LNHDA, CDR2 SQIVND (reference sequence). This CDR3 has 15 residues. Trimming took 3 bases from V and 1 from J, leaving 13 bases between them. The chain's CDR3 is CASSMSQGYSYEQYF. For the CDR3, the DNA is TGTGCCAGTAGTATGTCACAGGGATATTCCTACGAGCAGTACTTC.

The chain uses TRBV5-5 and TRBJ2-7; D remains unclear. Looked up from germline, CDR1 is SGHKS and CDR2 is YYEKEE (reference sequence). This CDR3 region has 14 residues. V lost 3 bases, J lost 0 bases, and 10 bases lay in between. CDR3 sequence: CASSWVVNSYEQYF. The CDR3 nucleotides read TGTGCCAGCAGCTGGGTAGTTAACTCCTACGAGCAGTACTTC.

The rearrangement links TRBV27 to TRBJ1-5; D gene uncertain. Germline V gene sequence: CDR1 MNHEY, CDR2 SMNVEV (reference sequence). The CDR3 sequence is 15 residues long. The germline V and J ends were trimmed by 4 bases and 0 bases, with 10 bases remaining between them. CDR3: CASSSWINSNQPQHF. For the CDR3, the DNA is TGTGCCAGCAGTTCATGGATCAATAGCAATCAGCCCCAGCATTTT.

The chain is built from TRBV28 and TRBJ2-7; 12 nucleotides agree with TRBD2. This CDR3 contains 15 residues. Per germline, CDR1 MDHEN and CDR2 SYDVKM. Germline trimming cut 5 bases from V and 2 bases from J; bases unmatched to any gene: 4. The CDR3 coding sequence is TGTGCCAGCAGTCCCGCTAGCGGGAGGGCCTACGAGCAGTACTTC. It codes for CASSPASGRAYEQYF.

The gene calls are TRBV6-5 and TRBJ2-2; D is unclear. V lost 4 bases to trimming and J lost 6 bases, with 12 bases between them. This CDR3 has 14 residues. Looked up from germline, CDR1 is MNHEY and CDR2 is SVGAGI. CDR3 DNA: TGTGCCAGCAGTTTTCTAGACAACGCCGGGGAGCTGTTTTTT. Its translation is CASSFLDNAGELFF.

The chain joins TRBV28 to TRBJ2-5; D may be TRBD2 (6 bases). Trimming removed 5 bases from V and 1 base from J, with 17 bases in between. From germline, CDR1 is MDHEN and CDR2 SYDVKM. This CDR3 region has 16 residues. CDR3 in amino acids: CASSLKGGQSQETQYF. CDR3 DNA sequence: TGTGCCAGCAGTCTTAAGGGAGGACAAAGCCAAGAGACCCAGTACTTC.

CDR3 sequence reads: CATSFGLAVYEQFF. CDR3 bases: TGTGCCACCAGCTTCGGACTAGCAGTCTATGAGCAGTTCTTC. The chain recombines TRBV15 with TRBJ2-1; 8 bases map to TRBD2. The V and J ends lost 5 bases and 8 bases, in that order; junction bases with no gene match: 8. The CDR3 totals 14 residues. Germline V gene sequence: CDR1 LNHNV, CDR2 YYDKDF (reference sequence).

This clone showed up just once. Other DNA sequences in the sample encode the same CDR3. The chain joins TRBV28 to TRBJ2-7; D not certain. Looked up from germline, CDR1 is MDHEN and CDR2 is SYDVKM. V lost 4 bases and J lost 7, with 8 bases in between. The CDR3 runs to 11 residues. Here the CDR3 reads CASSSLGEQYF. Written as DNA, the CDR3 is TGTGCCAGCAGTTCCTTAGGGGAGCAGTACTTC.

Comment on this clone: Other DNA sequences in this sample translate to the same CDR3. The chain is built from TRBV7-9 and TRBJ1-1; D gene uncertain. Per the germline V gene, CDR1 is SEHNR and CDR2 is FQNEAQ (reference sequence). The CDR3 sequence is 13 residues long. V was pared by 6 bases and J by 1 base, with 9 bases between. The CDR3 nucleotides are TGTGCCAGCAGTTTACTGGGGAACACTGAAGCTTTCTTT. Protein product: CASSLLGNTEAFF.

This chain links TRBV4-1 with TRBJ1-5, with D perhaps matching TRBD1 (6 bases). With 1 base removed from V and 4 bases from J, the gap between germline ends came to 14 bases. The V gene's germline CDR1 is MGHRA and CDR2 YSYEKL. This CDR3 comprises 16 residues. The CDR3 DNA is TGCGCCAGCAGCCAAGCCCCCGGGACACCTAATCAGCCCCAGCATTTT. Its protein product is CASSQAPGTPNQPQHF.